These T cell receptor beta chains were read from a single sample in a study of chemoradiotherapy in HPV16-positive cancers. Data came from immunoSEQ multiplex PCR; TCRdb stores just in-frame clones and leaves some out. The sample lists about 24,000 clones, about 90% occurring once. Here the sequenced sample was blood, taken from a patient who underwent chemoradiotherapy. These receptors were taken from a human donor with HPV-associated anogenital cancer. CDR3s include the opening cysteine and the closing phenylalanine or tryptophan. The D gene is left open where the match is weak. The size field is filled for only some rows; it gives once, few, many or a size class.

TRBV5-5	NA	NA	16	TRBJ1-2	CASSLTGSGDRYGYTF	TGTGCCAGCAGCTTGACAGGGTCGGGGGATAGATATGGCTACACCTTC
TRBV25-1	NA	NA	17	TRBJ1-6	CASAPGHLILINSPLHF	TGTGCCAGCGCCCCGGGACACCTAATCCTCATCAATTCACCCCTCCACTTT
TRBV5-1	TRBD2	NA	19	TRBJ2-3	CASSSHGLAGGPGTDTQYF	TGCGCCAGCAGCTCCCACGGACTAGCGGGAGGGCCGGGCACAGATACGCAGTATTTT
TRBV6-1	NA	NA	14	TRBJ1-1	CASNPGQTNTEAFF	TGTGCCAGCAACCCGGGACAAACTAACACTGAAGCTTTCTTT
TRBV19	TRBD1	NA	13	TRBJ1-2	CASRDSPNYGYTF	TGTGCCAGTCGGGACAGTCCCAACTATGGCTACACCTTC
TRBV15	NA	NA	15	TRBJ2-3	CATSSTGPRTDTQYF	TGTGCCACCAGCAGTACAGGGCCGCGCACAGATACGCAGTATTTT
TRBV5-4	NA	NA	15	TRBJ1-2	CASSLLLTGLDGYTF	TGTGCCAGCAGCTTGCTCCTAACAGGGCTGGATGGCTACACCTTC
TRBV6-5	NA	NA	16	TRBJ2-6	CASSLKDGPGANVLTF	TGTGCCAGCAGTTTAAAGGACGGACCTGGGGCCAACGTCCTGACTTTC
TRBV2	NA	NA	17	TRBJ2-1	CASSPLNPGHLYNEQFF	TGTGCCAGCAGTCCTTTAAATCCGGGACACCTATACAATGAGCAGTTCTTC
TRBV4-1	TRBD2	NA	16	TRBJ2-1	CASSQLAGGTVNEQFF	TGCGCCAGCAGCCAACTAGCGGGGGGGACGGTAAATGAGCAGTTCTTC
TRBV6-6	TRBD2	NA	16	TRBJ2-7	CASSYSGLAGGTEQYF	TGTGCCAGCAGTTACTCCGGGCTAGCGGGAGGCACCGAGCAGTACTTC
TRBV14	NA	NA	13	TRBJ1-1	CASSQQGNTEAFF	TGTGCCAGCAGTCAACAGGGAAACACTGAAGCTTTCTTT
TRBV5-4	NA	NA	13	TRBJ2-3	CASSYGGSDTQYF	TGTGCCAGCAGCTACGGGGGATCAGATACGCAGTATTTT
TRBV7-7	NA	NA	14	TRBJ2-2	CASSMEGHTGELFF	TGTGCTAGCAGCATGGAGGGGCATACCGGGGAGCTGTTTTTT
TRBV5-1	NA	NA	12	TRBJ2-7	CATRGGGNEQYF	TGCGCCACCCGAGGGGGAGGTAACGAGCAGTACTTC
TRBV4-2	NA	NA	16	TRBJ1-4	CASSQQPNRSWEKLFF	TGTGCCAGCAGCCAACAACCAAACAGGTCGTGGGAAAAACTGTTTTTT
TRBV9	NA	NA	15	TRBJ1-4	CASSARGDNPEKLFF	TGTGCCAGCAGCGCGAGAGGTGACAACCCTGAAAAACTGTTTTTT
TRBV6-1	NA	NA	14	TRBJ1-5	CASSERISNQPQHF	TGTGCCAGCAGTGAGCGTATTAGCAATCAGCCCCAGCATTTT
TRBV7-8	NA	NA	13	TRBJ2-2	CASSLIRNGELFF	TGTGCCAGCAGCTTGATCAGAAACGGGGAGCTGTTTTTT
TRBV5-8	NA	NA	16	TRBJ1-6	CASSRTGSSYNSPLHF	TGTGCCAGCAGCCGGACGGGAAGCTCCTATAATTCACCCCTCCACTTT
TRBV5-6	TRBD1	NA	16	TRBJ1-1	CASSLAGSGGYGGAFF	TGTGCCAGCAGCTTGGCGGGGTCAGGGGGCTACGGGGGAGCTTTCTTT
TRBV5-5	TRBD1	once	15	TRBJ1-2	CASSWGQGINYGYTF	TGTGCCAGCAGCTGGGGACAGGGGATTAACTATGGCTACACCTTC
TRBV4-3	NA	NA	14	TRBJ2-1	CASSRLITDNEQFF	TGCGCCAGCAGCCGCCTCATCACGGACAATGAGCAGTTCTTC
TRBV30	TRBD2	NA	16	TRBJ2-1	CAWSVLAGPRAYEQFF	TGTGCCTGGAGTGTACTAGCGGGACCCCGGGCTTATGAGCAGTTCTTC
TRBV11-3	TRBD1	NA	15	TRBJ2-5	CASSLGRGRGETQYF	TGTGCCAGCAGCTTAGGCAGGGGGCGCGGGGAGACCCAGTACTTC
TRBV27	TRBD2	NA	16	TRBJ2-2	CASSLGGLAGVGELFF	TGTGCCAGCAGTTTAGGAGGACTAGCGGGAGTCGGGGAGCTGTTTTTT
TRBV2	TRBD2	NA	15	TRBJ2-7	CASSGTSGTRDEQYF	TGTGCCAGCAGTGGGACTAGCGGGACCCGGGACGAGCAGTACTTC
TRBV28	TRBD2	NA	15	TRBJ2-3	CASRYSGGAGDTQYF	TGTGCCAGCAGATATAGCGGGGGGGCAGGGGATACGCAGTATTTT
TRBV27	TRBD2	few	15	TRBJ2-7	CASTVAGGKGREQYF	TGTGCCAGCACCGTAGCGGGGGGCAAAGGGCGGGAGCAGTACTTC
TRBV9	NA	NA	15	TRBJ1-6	CASSEGHRGNSPLHF	TGTGCCAGCAGCGAGGGACATAGGGGGAATTCACCCCTCCACTTT